This entry features one T cell receptor beta chain sequence. Antigen specificity is unknown. This entry belongs to a study of OX40 agonist ivuxolimab in advanced cancers. Findings and caveats of the study: The specificity for antigen of the expanded peripheral T cells was not determined. On average, a greater number of expanded clones characterised CD8+ T cells relative to CD4+.

Germline V gene lookup returns CDR1 SGDLS and CDR2 YYNGEE. The V and J ends lost 0 bases and 0 bases respectively, with 10 bases between them. The CDR3 has 15 amino acids. Sampling times: baseline, cycle 4 day 1, cycle 7 day 1. Profiling relied on immunoSEQ multiplex PCR, and the TCRdb table lists in-frame clones only, not all of them. The sample has roughly 79,000 clones, about 89% seen once. This specimen consisted of CD4+ or CD8+ T cells sorted from blood, obtained in a trial of the OX40 agonist ivuxolimab. The gene calls are TRBV9 and TRBJ2-7, with D uncertain. The receptor was derived from an adult with an advanced solid tumor such as melanoma, head and neck, liver or kidney cancer. The CDR3 reads CASSVGLGGSYEQYF. The DNA for the CDR3 is TGTGCCAGCAGCGTAGGACTTGGTGGCTCCTACGAGCAGTACTTC.